This T cell receptor beta chain was documented in a study of Tregs in tolerant kidney transplant recipients. Turning to this clone: The antigen is undetermined.

The table came from immunoSEQ multiplex PCR; TCRdb's copy has only in-frame clones and leaves some out. The repertoire holds under 300,000 clones, with about 86% as singletons. Study-wide findings and caveats: Findings come from small patient numbers and require larger validation. No direct test of biological reproducibility was done here. Expanding Tregs on activated donor B cells appeared to best identify donor-specific TCRbeta clones.

CDR3 length: 14 residues. Trimming pared 0 bases from V and 7 bases from J, leaving 10 bases between. Germline V gene sequence: CDR1 SGDLS, CDR2 YYNGEE. The material sequenced was CD4+ T cells from blood. The chain has TRBV9 and TRBJ1-4; D not resolved. The TCR originated in a human donor in good health. The CDR3 loop is CASSVAASVEKLFF. CDR3 DNA sequence: TGTGCCAGCAGCGTAGCTGCGAGTGTTGAAAAACTGTTTTTT.